Below, 30 T cell receptor beta chains from the same sample are listed, as sequenced in a study of blood T cell repertoires in COVID-19. The data were produced by immunoSEQ multiplex PCR, yet TCRdb's version contains in-frame clones alone and is incomplete. The data hold about 230,000 clones, with 85% to 90% observed a single time. The material sequenced was PBMCs or T cells enriched from blood (not recorded which). The source of these receptors is a woman in her forties or fifties in a cohort exposed to, infected with or recovered from COVID-19 (not recorded which).

This sequence joins TRBV12-3 or TRBV12-4 and TRBJ1-1; D gene uncertain. Trimming shortened V by 2 bases and J by 2 bases, and 6 bases separated the two germline ends. The CDR3 sequence is 13 residues long. Written as DNA, the CDR3 is TGTGCCAGCAGTTTAACAGTTAACACTGAAGCTTTCTTT. It is translated as CASSLTVNTEAFF.

This chain uses TRBV6-1 with TRBJ1-1; possible D gene TRBD1, 5 bases. Germline V CDR1 and CDR2: MNHNS, SASEGT. The V end was cut by 3 bases, the J end by 4 bases, with 15 bases between. The CDR3 length is 15 residues. The CDR3 nucleotides are TGTGCCAGCAGTGAGTCTTCAGGGAGGGGCACTGAAGCTTTCTTT. The encoded protein is CASSESSGRGTEAFF.

The chain employs TRBV4-2 and TRBJ2-1; a weak D match, TRBD1 (6 bases). The CDR3 is 15 residues long. From germline, CDR1 is LGHNA and CDR2 YNFKEQ. V gave up 1 base and J gave up 8 bases, with 15 bases separating them. In DNA, the CDR3 is TGTGCCAGCAGCCAAGTGAGTGCAGGGGCCGATGAGCAGTTCTTC. This sequence encodes CASSQVSAGADEQFF.

The rearrangement uses TRBV7-6 and TRBJ1-1; TRBD1 might be the D (6 bases). The CDR3 is 13 amino acids. The germline CDR1 and CDR2 sequences are SGHVS and FNYEAQ. V lost 4 bases and J 4 bases, leaving 10 bases between the germline ends. The CDR3 sequence is CASSSQGSTEAFF. Here the CDR3 DNA reads TGTGCCAGCAGCTCCCAGGGGAGCACTGAAGCTTTCTTT. Drawing the rest from reference TRBV7-6 and TRBJ1-1, the complete variable domain is GAGVSQSPRYKVTKRGQDVALRCDPISGHVSLYWYRQALGQGPEFLTYFNYEAQQDKSGLPNDRFSAERPEGSISTLTIQRTEQRDSAMYRCASSSQGSTEAFFGQGTRLTVV.

The chain carries TRBV7-9 and TRBJ2-1; D is undetermined. V was clipped by 2 bases and J by 5 bases, with 13 bases between them. Per germline, CDR1 SEHNR and CDR2 FQNEAQ (reference sequence). CDR3 length equals 15 residues. The CDR3 is CASSLKPPRHNEQFF. CDR3 sequence (DNA): TGTGCCAGCAGCTTAAAGCCCCCGAGGCACAATGAGCAGTTCTTC. Variable domain in full (rest from reference TRBV7-9 and TRBJ2-1): DTGVSQNPRHKITKRGQNVTFRCDPISEHNRLYWYRQTLGQGPEFLTYFQNEAQLEKSRLLSDRFSAERPKGSFSTLEIQRTEQGDSAMYLCASSLKPPRHNEQFFGPGTRLTVL.

This chain connects TRBV2 to TRBJ2-1; unclear D gene. Trimming left V 11 bases short and J 5 bases short, with 19 bases between. The CDR3 sequence is 14 residues long. Germline V gene lookup returns CDR1 SNHLY and CDR2 FYNNEI. This CDR3 reads CASLRPSLDNEQFF. The CDR3 bases are TGTGCCTCTCTCCGTCCTTCTCTCGACAATGAGCAGTTCTTC.

This clone has a single count. This chain uses TRBV20-1 with TRBJ2-2, with D possibly being TRBD1 (6 bases). Trimming took off 3 bases at V and 0 bases at J, with 11 bases between the two ends. This CDR3 comprises 15 residues. Germline V gene sequence: CDR1 DFQATT, CDR2 SNEGSKA (reference sequence). The CDR3 coding sequence is TGCAGTGCTAGTTATGCAGGGGCGAACACCGGGGAGCTGTTTTTT. This encodes CSASYAGANTGELFF.

The chain carries TRBV2 and TRBJ2-3; no reliable D call. Germline assignment: CDR1 SNHLY and CDR2 FYNNEI. The CDR3 sequence is 11 residues long. V was shortened by 10 bases and J by 0 bases, with 5 bases between the two germline ends. The CDR3: CATSSTDTQYF. The CDR3 coding sequence is TGTGCCACTTCGAGCACAGATACGCAGTATTTT.

This clone showed up just a few times. The rearrangement uses TRBV1 and TRBJ1-6. TRBV1 is assigned pseudogene status. This CDR3 comprises 17 residues. CDR3 sequence reads: CTSSQDGGISYNSPLHF. CDR3 DNA: TGCACCAGCAGCCAAGATGGCGGGATCTCCTATAATTCACCCCTCCACTTT.

The chain combines TRBV6-2 or TRBV6-3 with TRBJ2-1; 11 bases line up with TRBD2. The CDR3 is 16 residues long. V lost 2 bases and J lost 4; bases outside the gene matches: 4. Germline assignment: CDR1 MNHEY and CDR2 SVGEGT. DNA for the CDR3: TGTGCCAGCAGTTACCCTAGCGGGGGGCCGTACAATGAGCAGTTCTTC. The encoded protein is CASSYPSGGPYNEQFF.

This clone was detected only once. The V gene is TRBV7-9, the J gene TRBJ2-1; 9 nucleotides agree with TRBD2. Germline V gives CDR1 SEHNR, CDR2 FQNEAQ (reference sequence). Trimming removed 5 bases from V and 10 bases from J; junction bases left unmatched: 6. The CDR3 is 13 amino acids. As DNA, the CDR3 is TGTGCCAGCAGCCAAGCGGGGGGCGGGGAGCAGTTCTTC. Amino acid sequence: CASSQAGGGEQFF.

The V gene is TRBV5-4, the J gene TRBJ2-3, with D perhaps matching TRBD1 (6 bases). CDR3 length: 15 amino acids. The V and J ends lost 0 bases and 4 bases respectively, with 12 bases between them. Germline V gives CDR1 SGHNT, CDR2 YYREEE (reference sequence). The CDR3 protein is CASSLGQAVSDTQYF. The CDR3 coding sequence is TGTGCCAGCAGCTTGGGACAGGCAGTTTCAGATACGCAGTATTTT.

This clone came up once. The V call is TRBV5-4, the J call TRBJ1-2; 11 nucleotides align to TRBD1. Germline CDR1 SGHNT, CDR2 YYREEE (reference sequence). V was clipped by 5 bases and J by 7 bases; unmatched bases: 10. The CDR3 consists of 15 residues. Here the CDR3 reads CASRADGTGGGGYTF. In DNA form, the CDR3 reads TGTGCCAGCAGAGCAGACGGGACAGGGGGAGGTGGCTACACCTTC. The variable domain in full, with the rest retrieved from reference TRBV5-4 and TRBJ1-2, is ETGVTQSPTHLIKTRGQQVTLRCSSQSGHNTVSWYQQALGQGPQFIFQYYREEENGRGNFPPRFSGLQFPNYSSELNVNALELDDSALYLCASRADGTGGGGYTFGSGTRLTVV.

The chain employs TRBV9 and TRBJ2-7; 8 bases map to TRBD1. With 2 bases clipped from V and 9 bases from J, the junction kept 10 bases outside the gene matches. CDR1 is SGDLS and CDR2 is YYNGEE in the germline V gene. The CDR3 is made up of 14 amino acids. This chain's CDR3 is CASSVAVGTGGQYF. The CDR3 DNA is TGTGCCAGCAGCGTTGCGGTGGGGACAGGCGGGCAGTACTTC.

This chain links TRBV19 with TRBJ1-3; D perhaps matches TRBD1 (6 bases). The CDR3 has 13 amino acids. Germline V CDR1 and CDR2: LNHDA, SQIVND (reference sequence). Deletions cut 2 bases from V and 8 bases from J, with 10 bases between. This chain's CDR3 is CASSILGADTIYF. The CDR3 DNA reads as TGTGCCAGTAGTATATTGGGGGCCGACACCATATATTTT.

The sample holds one count of this clone. The rearrangement joins TRBV30 to TRBJ1-5, with unresolved D. Germline V gives CDR1 GTSNPN, CDR2 SVGIG (reference sequence). CDR3 length: 13 amino acids. V shed 2 bases and J shed 7 bases, with 12 bases lying between them. The CDR3: CAWSPAGGQPQHF. For the CDR3, the DNA is TGTGCCTGGAGTCCTGCGGGAGGGCAGCCCCAGCATTTT.

This clone has just a few counts. This CDR3 is also generated by other DNA sequences in the sample. The chain couples TRBV6-5 to TRBJ1-1, with D maybe TRBD1 (5 bases). Per the germline V gene, CDR1 is MNHEY and CDR2 is SVGAGI. The germline V and J ends were trimmed by 6 bases and 2 bases, with 7 bases remaining between them. The CDR3 is 12 amino acids. CDR3 sequence reads: CASRGGNTEAFF. In DNA form, the CDR3 reads TGTGCCAGCAGGGGGGGAAACACTGAAGCTTTCTTT.

This clone was seen a few times. The V call is TRBV4-3, the J call TRBJ2-2, with 7 bases aligning to TRBD2. From germline, CDR1 is LGHNA and CDR2 YSLEER. The CDR3 length is 17 residues. Trimming cost V 0 bases and J 3 bases; bases outside gene matches: 7. The CDR3 reads CASSQDLLADYTGELFF. CDR3 DNA sequence: TGCGCCAGCAGCCAAGATCTCCTAGCGGATTACACCGGGGAGCTGTTTTTT.

The chain joins TRBV9 to TRBJ2-1; TRBD2 agrees at 8 bases. The V and J ends lost 0 bases and 4 bases, in that order; junction bases with no gene match: 6. The CDR3 runs 16 residues. The germline V gene encodes CDR1 SGDLS and CDR2 YYNGEE. The CDR3, as DNA: TGTGCCAGCAGCGTAGGGATGGCGGGGGGTTACAATGAGCAGTTCTTC. This gives the protein CASSVGMAGGYNEQFF. Full variable domain (rest looked up from reference TRBV9 and TRBJ2-1): DSGVTQTPKHLITATGQRVTLRCSPRSGDLSVYWYQQSLDQGLQFLIQYYNGEERAKGNILERFSAQQFPDLHSELNLSSLELGDSALYFCASSVGMAGGYNEQFFGPGTRLTVL.

The chain employs TRBV10-2 and TRBJ2-6; D perhaps matches TRBD1 (5 bases). The CDR3 loop spans 15 amino acids. Germline assignment: CDR1 WSHSY and CDR2 SAAADI. V was trimmed by 4 bases and J by 2 bases, leaving 9 bases between them. The CDR3 nucleotides are TGCGCCAGCAGTGTACAGGTCCCTGGGGCCAACGTCCTGACTTTC. Translated: CASSVQVPGANVLTF.

As for this clone: The same CDR3 also results from other DNA sequences found in this sample. The V call is TRBV5-4, the J call TRBJ1-2; 7 bases match TRBD1. Germline V CDR1 and CDR2: SGHNT, YYREEE (reference sequence). Germline trimming cut 3 bases from V and 2 bases from J; bases unmatched to any gene: 1. The CDR3 is 13 residues long. The CDR3 nucleotides read TGTGCCAGCAGCTCGACAGGGAACTATGGCTACACCTTC. Its protein is CASSSTGNYGYTF.

This clone was counted once. This rearrangement joins TRBV5-6 to TRBJ1-5; a weak D match, TRBD1 (6 bases). Germline V gene data show CDR1 as SGHDT and CDR2 as YYEEEE. V gave up 1 base and J gave up 6 bases, with 14 bases separating them. CDR3 length: 15 amino acids. CDR3 sequence (DNA): TGTGCCAGCAGCTTGTGGGGGGGCCCAGTTCAGCCCCAGCATTTT. Translation gives CASSLWGGPVQPQHF. The entire variable domain, with the rest obtained from reference TRBV5-6 and TRBJ1-5, is as follows: DAGVTQSPTHLIKTRGQQVTLRCSPKSGHDTVSWYQQALGQGPQFIFQYYEEEERQRGNFPDRFSGHQFPNYSSELNVNALLLGDSALYLCASSLWGGPVQPQHFGDGTRLSIL.

This clone was observed a single time. The chain has TRBV29-1 and TRBJ1-2; TRBD1 matches at 7 bases. CDR1 is SQVTM and CDR2 is ANQGSEA in the germline V gene. The length of the CDR3 is 14 residues. V was pared by 3 bases and J by 8 bases, with 12 bases of the junction left unmatched. Written as DNA, the CDR3 is TGCAGCGTTGATTCGGGGGGGCCAGGGGGGGGCTACACCTTC. It is translated as CSVDSGGPGGGYTF.

V and J are TRBV9 and TRBJ1-5; D unclear. The CDR3 is 13 amino acids. Germline CDR1 and CDR2: SGDLS and YYNGEE. Trimming stripped 2 bases from V and 9 bases from J, with 12 bases between. CDR3 coding DNA: TGTGCCAGCAGCGTTCAGACCGAGGGGCCCCAGCATTTT. Translation gives CASSVQTEGPQHF.

The rearrangement uses TRBV7-3 and TRBJ1-1, with D hard to call. Germline V gene sequence: CDR1 SGHTA, CDR2 FQGTGA. The CDR3 sequence is 14 residues long. V lost 1 base and J 1 base, leaving 7 bases between the germline ends. CDR3: CASSLSGENTEAFF. The CDR3, as DNA: TGTGCCAGCAGCTTAAGTGGAGAGAACACTGAAGCTTTCTTT.

The J gene is TRBJ1-2, the V gene TRBV27; D gene unclear. The CDR3 length is 14 residues. Trimming took off 7 bases at V and 6 bases at J, with 18 bases between the two ends. The germline CDR1 and CDR2 sequences are MNHEY and SMNVEV (reference sequence). The CDR3 DNA sequence: TGTGCCAGCACTCCTTCAGGTTGGGTTGATGGCTACACCTTC. It is translated as CASTPSGWVDGYTF.

V gene TRBV2 combines with J gene TRBJ1-6, with TRBD1 matching 8 bases. With V trimmed by 7 bases and J by 0 bases, 8 bases remained unmatched. This CDR3 comprises 17 residues. Germline V gene sequence: CDR1 SNHLY, CDR2 FYNNEI. CDR3 loop: CASTHRTGTSYNSPLHF. CDR3 nucleotides: TGTGCCAGCACCCATAGGACAGGGACCTCCTATAATTCACCCCTCCACTTT.

On this clone itself: The germline gene is not matched at one end of the junction; a read error may be the cause. The chain couples TRBV7-9 to TRBJ2-7; D possibly corresponds to TRBD1 (6 bases). Looked up from germline, CDR1 is SEHNR and CDR2 is FQNEAQ (reference sequence). CDR3 length: 14 amino acids. The CDR3 DNA reads as TGTGCCAGCAGCTTAGCTATGGGGGCCAACTCTCATGTCTTC. Its translation: CASSLAMGANSHVF.

This clone has only one observation. The CDR3 DNA reads as TGTGCCAGCAGCGGATCAGGGGCGCGGGAGACCCAGTACTTC. As protein: CASSGSGARETQYF. The rearrangement links TRBV6-5 to TRBJ2-5, with D perhaps TRBD1 (6 bases). CDR3 length: 14 amino acids. Trimming stripped 6 bases from V and 5 bases from J, with 16 bases between. Germline CDR1 reads MNHEY; CDR2 reads SVGAGI.

The chain uses TRBV11-2 and TRBJ1-6; 7 nucleotides align to TRBD1. The J segment lost 6 bases and the V segment lost 1 base, leaving 6 bases of the junction unmatched. This CDR3 comprises 16 residues. Germline CDR1 is SGHAT and CDR2 is FQNNGV. This CDR3 reads CASSLAPGQRNSPLHF. The CDR3 nucleotides are TGTGCCAGCAGCTTAGCCCCGGGACAGCGTAATTCACCCCTCCACTTT.